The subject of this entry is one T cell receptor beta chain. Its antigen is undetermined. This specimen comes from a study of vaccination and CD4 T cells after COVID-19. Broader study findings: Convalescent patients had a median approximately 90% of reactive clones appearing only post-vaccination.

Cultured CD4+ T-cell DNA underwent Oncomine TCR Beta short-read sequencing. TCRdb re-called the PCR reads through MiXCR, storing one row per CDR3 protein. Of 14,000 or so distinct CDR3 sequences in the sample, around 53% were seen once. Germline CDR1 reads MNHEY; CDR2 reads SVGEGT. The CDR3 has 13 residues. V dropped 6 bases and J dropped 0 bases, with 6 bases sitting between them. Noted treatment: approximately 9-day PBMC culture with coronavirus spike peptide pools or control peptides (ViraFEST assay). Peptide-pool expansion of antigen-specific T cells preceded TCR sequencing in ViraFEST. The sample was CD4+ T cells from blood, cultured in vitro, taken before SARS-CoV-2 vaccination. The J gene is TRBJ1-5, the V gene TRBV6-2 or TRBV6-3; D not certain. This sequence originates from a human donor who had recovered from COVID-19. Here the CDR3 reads CASRIDSNQPQHF. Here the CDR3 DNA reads TGTGCCAGCAGGATAGATAGCAATCAGCCCCAGCATTTT.